The rows below give T cell receptor beta chains drawn from one sample of a study of neurological immune-mediated disorders. TCRdb called the 5' RACE reads again in MiXCR, with one record for every CDR3 protein. The data contain around 48,000 distinct CDR3 sequences, 9% to 12% of them singletons. Sequencing used PBMCs. Source of these receptors: a woman aged 40 to 50 with HTLV-1-associated myelopathy (HAM/TSP). Both conserved end residues are part of each CDR3. Each record gives: V gene, D gene, clone size, J gene, CDR3 DNA, CDR3 protein. D genes are given only for firm matches. Part of the rows lack a size; the others show once, few, many or a class for expanded clones.

TRBV20-1	.	many	TRBJ1-1	TGCAGTGCTTGGGACACCTTCACTGAAGCTTTCTTT	CSAWDTFTEAFF
TRBV20-1	TRBD2	many	TRBJ2-5	TGCAGTGCCCCCCCCGGGGGGGGGAGTGAGACCCAGTACTTC	CSAPPGGGSETQYF
TRBV7-9	.	.	TRBJ2-3	TGTGCCAGCAGCTTAGATAGGGGCCTTTTCACAGATACGCAGTATTTT	CASSLDRGLFTDTQYF
TRBV14	.	many	TRBJ1-1	TGTGCCAGCAGCCTTCCGGACGGCCAGGAAGCTTTCTTT	CASSLPDGQEAFF
TRBV5-6	.	many	TRBJ1-4	TGTGCCAGCAGCTTGGTCAGGGACACAGAAAAACTGTTTTTT	CASSLVRDTEKLFF
TRBV6-5	TRBD2	many	TRBJ2-7	TGTGCCAGCAGTTACGAACTAGCGGGAGTATACGAGCAGTACTTC	CASSYELAGVYEQYF
TRBV12-5	TRBD1	many	TRBJ2-7	TGTGCTAGTGGTTTGGTCCTCCGAACAGGGGGCGTTAACTACGAGCAGTACTTC	CASGLVLRTGGVNYEQYF
TRBV5-1	.	many	TRBJ1-6	TGCGCCAGCACGTGGGAAGGGTTTAATTCACCCCTCCACTTT	CASTWEGFNSPLHF
TRBV7-6	.	many	TRBJ1-6	TGTGCCAGCAGCCCTTTCGGGGGTTTGGATGATTCACCCCTCCACTTT	CASSPFGGLDDSPLHF
TRBV10-3	.	many	TRBJ2-1	TGTGCCATCAGTGATAAGGGGGGCACCTACAATGAGCAGTTCTTC	CAISDKGGTYNEQFF
TRBV12-3/TRBV12-4	.	many	TRBJ2-2	TGTGCCAGCAGTTGGGGGGCAGCTAACACCGGGGAGCTGTTTTTT	CASSWGAANTGELFF
TRBV12-3/TRBV12-4	TRBD1	many	TRBJ2-2	TGTGCCAGCAGACCCGGGACAGGGGGCACCGGGGAGCTGTTTTTT	CASRPGTGGTGELFF
TRBV5-1	TRBD1	many	TRBJ2-3	TGCGCCAGCAGCCCCCGGGGTACTGTGGGACAGGGTACAGATACGCAGTATTTT	CASSPRGTVGQGTDTQYF
TRBV5-4	.	many	TRBJ2-1	TGTGCCAGCAGCTGGGTTGGCTCCTACAATGAGCAGTTCTTC	CASSWVGSYNEQFF
TRBV20-1	.	many	TRBJ2-2	TGCAGTGCTAGACCTAACAGGGGCGCCGGGGGTACCGGGGAGCTGTTTTTT	CSARPNRGAGGTGELFF
TRBV3-1	.	many	TRBJ2-6	TGTGCCAGCAGCCTTCGACACCGGGACTCTGGGGCCAACGTCCTGACTTTC	CASSLRHRDSGANVLTF
TRBV6-2/TRBV6-3	TRBD1	many	TRBJ2-7	TGTGCCAGCAGCCAGGCTGGACAGGGCAGGTACGAGCAGTACTTC	CASSQAGQGRYEQYF
TRBV20-1	.	.	TRBJ1-1	TGCAGTGCCGCACGGCTCACTGAAGCTTTCTTT	CSAARLTEAFF
TRBV12-3/TRBV12-4	.	.	TRBJ2-2	TGTGCCAGCAGGCTAGCGTGGGACACCGGGGAGCTGTTTTTT	CASRLAWDTGELFF
TRBV3-1	.	many	TRBJ1-2	TGTGCCAGCAGCCAATCTCCGGGGGCGTATTATGGCTACACCTTC	CASSQSPGAYYGYTF
TRBV12-3/TRBV12-4	.	many	TRBJ2-5	TGTGCCAGCAGTAGGGCGTGGGGAAGAGAGACCCAGTACTTC	CASSRAWGRETQYF
TRBV3-1	.	many	TRBJ1-1	TGTGCCAGCAGCCAATGGTCAGGTCCCACTGAAGCTTTCTTT	CASSQWSGPTEAFF
TRBV20-1	TRBD1	once	TRBJ2-3	TGCAGTGCTGGACGACAGGGGGTTGGAGATACGCAGTATTTT	CSAGRQGVGDTQYF
TRBV28	.	many	TRBJ1-1	TGTGCCAGCACCAAAGACCTAAACACTGAAGCTTTCTTT	CASTKDLNTEAFF
TRBV20-1	.	many	TRBJ2-2	TGCAGTGCTAGCGGGCCTACACGGGACACCGGGGAGCTGTTTTTT	CSASGPTRDTGELFF
TRBV12-3/TRBV12-4	TRBD2	.	TRBJ2-3	TGTGCCAGCAGCCCCGGACTAGCGGCTGATACGCAGTATTTT	CASSPGLAADTQYF
TRBV5-1	.	many	TRBJ1-3	TGCGCCAGCAGCTTGACAGGGATAAGTTTGAGCTCTGGAAACACCATATATTTT	CASSLTGISLSSGNTIYF
TRBV20-1	TRBD1	many	TRBJ1-4	TGCAGTGCTAGAAAGGGACAGGGGGAGAGTGACGATGAAAAACTGTTTTTT	CSARKGQGESDDEKLFF
TRBV7-2	TRBD1	many	TRBJ2-4	TGTGCCAGCAGCAGGACAGGGATTAGTGAAAACATTCAGTACTTC	CASSRTGISENIQYF
TRBV7-8	.	many	TRBJ1-3	TGTGCCAGCAGCTTAGGTTCGTCAGCCTCAAACACCATATATTTT	CASSLGSSASNTIYF
TRBV7-9	.	many	TRBJ1-2	TGTGCCAGCAGCTCAACACAGGGCTATGGCTACACCTTC	CASSSTQGYGYTF
TRBV27	.	many	TRBJ1-6	TGTGCCAGCAGTTGGAGGAATTCACCCCTCCACTTT	CASSWRNSPLHF
TRBV6-1	.	many	TRBJ1-1	TGTGCCAGCGATAAGAACACTGAAGCTTTCTTT	CASDKNTEAFF
TRBV11-2	TRBD1	many	TRBJ2-7	TGTGCCAGCAGCTTAATGCCGCAGGGGGCATACGAGCAGTACTTC	CASSLMPQGAYEQYF
TRBV5-1	TRBD1	many	TRBJ2-7	TGCGCCAGCAGCTTGGGGGACAGGGCGCAGTACTTC	CASSLGDRAQYF
TRBV3-1	TRBD2	many	TRBJ2-5	TGTGCCAGCACCCCCGGCGGGAGGGAGACCCAGTACTTC	CASTPGGRETQYF
TRBV27	.	many	TRBJ2-7	TGTGCCAGCAGTTTAAAGCTCGACGGCATCTACGAGCAGTACTTC	CASSLKLDGIYEQYF
TRBV30	TRBD2	many	TRBJ2-1	TGTGCCTGGAGTTATCGGGGACTAGCGGGCTACAATGAGCAGTTCTTC	CAWSYRGLAGYNEQFF
TRBV5-8	.	many	TRBJ2-3	TGTGCCAGCAGCAATGACGCTACAGATACGCAGTATTTT	CASSNDATDTQYF
TRBV20-1	.	many	TRBJ1-4	TGCCGGGTGTTGGCTAATGAAAAACTGTTTTTT	CRVLANEKLFF
TRBV7-9	.	.	TRBJ2-1	TGTGCCAGCAGCTTCCCCGGGACTTTCTACAATGAGCAGTTCTTC	CASSFPGTFYNEQFF
TRBV9	.	many	TRBJ2-3	TGTGCCAGCAGCGTAGTAACCTCAGATACGCAGTATTTT	CASSVVTSDTQYF
TRBV12-5	TRBD2	.	TRBJ2-1	TGTGCTAGTGGTTTGGTACTGACTAGCGGGAGAACCTACAATGAGCAGTTCTTC	CASGLVLTSGRTYNEQFF
TRBV12-3/TRBV12-4	.	many	TRBJ2-6	TGTGCCCTCCTGGTACTCGGGGCCAACGTCCTGACTTTC	CALLVLGANVLTF
TRBV10-1	TRBD1	many	TRBJ1-1	TGCGCCAGCAGCCACAGGGGACCCTACACTGAAGCTTTCTTT	CASSHRGPYTEAFF
TRBV7-2	.	many	TRBJ1-5	TGTGCCAGCAGCTTAAGCTTCGGACCGAATCAGCCCCAGCATTTT	CASSLSFGPNQPQHF
TRBV10-3	TRBD1	many	TRBJ1-1	TGTGCCACCGGACAGGGGACTATGAACACTGAAGCTTTCTTT	CATGQGTMNTEAFF
TRBV11-2	TRBD2	many	TRBJ2-5	TGTGCCAGCAGCTTAGATTTTGGCGGGGGGGCGAAGACCCAGTACTTC	CASSLDFGGGAKTQYF
TRBV11-2	.	many	TRBJ2-7	TGTGCCAGCAGCTGGGGAAGGGGGGTATCCTACGAGCAGTACTTC	CASSWGRGVSYEQYF
TRBV2	TRBD1	many	TRBJ2-7	TGTGCCAGCACATCGAAGGGACAGGTTATTTACGAGCAGTACTTC	CASTSKGQVIYEQYF